The sequence of this T cell receptor beta chain was determined in a study of blood T cell repertoires in COVID-19. Study in general: The United States, Italy and Spain provided the acute and convalescent COVID-19 samples. Nucleic acid was either cDNA or gDNA, and it came from T cells, B-cell-depleted T cells, or PBMCs.

In the original workflow: Nucleated cell number was recorded as an estimate derived from reference gene primer amplification. Measured with immunoSEQ multiplex PCR; TCRdb has only the in-frame clones, and not every one. D and trimming come from the DNA, and the V and J calls and clone size come from that table. The sample yields more than 65,000 clones, around 84% seen once. The CDR3 length is 15 residues. Trimming took off 4 bases at V and 2 bases at J, with 15 bases between the two ends. CDR1 SGHRS and CDR2 YFSETQ come from the germline V gene. This TCR derives from a woman aged 65 to 85 with acute or convalescent COVID-19. Sequencing used peripheral blood. The V and J genes are TRBV5-1 and TRBJ2-5; maybe TRBD2 (5 bases). CDR3 sequence (DNA): TGCGCCAGCAGCCCCGGGATTTTCGGTCAAGAGACCCAGTACTTC. Translating it yields CASSPGIFGQETQYF.